This entry describes one TCR beta chain. Which antigen it targets is not known. No much larger clonotype is one base removed from it; base qualities were not supplied. Preparation of the library involved the immunoSEQ multiplex PCR assay. For the multiplex PCR, a mixture combining 60 forward primers for TCR Vbeta segments and 13 reverse primers for TCR Jbeta segments was used. A multiplex PCR assay on genomic DNA amplified the CDR3 region of rearranged TCR beta genes. Amplified TCR beta libraries were sequenced as 87-base-pair reads on the Illumina HiSeq System. Per the original workflow: A later analysis tallied around 82 million unique TCR beta chains across the approximately 670 repertoires, and roughly 11 million of those chains were shared by two or more donors. To remove PCR and sequencing errors, raw reads were error-corrected and collapsed into unique sequences using a nearest-neighbor algorithm that merged closely related sequences. To assign V, D and J gene segments, CDR3 sequences were aligned to IMGT reference sequences. Each retained sequence needed at least a six-nucleotide match to both a V gene segment and a J gene segment. A rearrangement was called productive if the CDR3 had no stop codons and remained in frame with V and J, and every other rearrangement was called non-productive. CDR3 was defined according to IMGT convention as the region running from the second conserved V-encoded cysteine to the conserved J-encoded phenylalanine. The earlier analysis of approximately 590 of the donors excluded any sequence lacking an unambiguous match to a single V gene segment. In an earlier analysis of a few hundred of the donors, V segments were called functional above 56.7% productive rearrangements and were called segregating when the between-donor standard deviation exceeded 5%. A statistical classification framework was developed to diagnose cytomegalovirus status using the catalog of TCR beta chain sequences. In a later analysis, TCR nucleotide sequences were compared against IMGT/GENE-DB human TR gene sequences so that V and J genes could be assigned. The TCRdist pipeline was used in a later analysis to assign CDR3 sequences and most-parsimonious VDJ recombination scenarios. A later analysis defined each TCR beta chain by its CDR3 amino acid sequence plus V-gene family, and excluded reads lacking a unique V-gene family. To address suspected cross-contamination and a sequencing artifact, a later analysis removed some 620 highly shared, low-generation-probability nucleotide sequences. For each public chain, a later analysis derived a clonal expansion index from normalized ranks of inferred template counts within each repertoire. In a later analysis, generation probabilities were computed with a VDJ recombination model fitted to out-of-frame rearrangements, and the resulting probabilities were checked against IGoR. In a later analysis, TCR-TCR, TCR-HLA and TCR-CMV co-occurrence was scored with hypergeometric tests, and a repertoire-size bias correction was applied to TCR pairs. In a later analysis, false discovery rates were estimated by permuting HLA or CMV assignments 20 times. A later analysis grouped co-occurring TCRs with DBSCAN, adding TCRdist sequence similarity when clustering within HLA-allele-positive subsets. Co-occurrence clustering excluded repertoires with fewer than 30,000 or more than 120,000 public chains, plus five with anomalous nucleotide sharing. TCRdb re-hosts the immuneACCESS table, in-frame sequences only. Its copies lack some clones; in the studies checked, an unresolved V gene accounts for under half of them, and the cause for the rest is not known. For V, J and clone size, that table is used; D and trimming come from the DNA. For this sample the table gives roughly 100,000 clones, of which over 70% were detected only once. The ten largest clones take up about 6% of the sample.

Reading from cysteine to phenylalanine, the CDR3 counts 16 amino acids. The sequence is cut down to CDR3 DNA, 48 bases in frame from base 1. The CDR1 and CDR2 encoded by the germline V gene (reference sequence) are SEHNR and FQNEAQ. From V the trimming removes 3 bases and from J it removes 4 bases, while the gene matches leave 9 bases of the junction unaccounted for. This sample was included in a study of cytomegalovirus exposure and HLA in healthy donors (dated by TCRdb to 2015 to 2018). Concerning the study at large: An earlier analysis of approximately 590 of the donors reported roughly 270 Gb of sequence data and 100 million to 130 million unique TCR beta sequences from about 200 million T cells. Roughly 300 gigabases of sequencing data and roughly 80 million unique TCR sequences made up an early release that covered nearly 650 HLA-typed donors. Among the roughly 430 genotyped donors, roughly 80% belonged to the genetic ancestry cluster associated with self-reported Caucasian donors. The study was designed to test whether signatures of past pathogen exposure could be identified by cataloging public T cell receptors. The study profiled the T cell repertoires of under 700 subjects by immunosequencing and related them to cytomegalovirus serostatus. In addition to the first cohort of around 670 subjects, a separate validation cohort of some 120 different subjects was used. The study combined high-throughput TCR immunosequencing, statistical association of individual TCRs with disease status, and machine learning to predict cytomegalovirus infection status. In a later analysis, previously published TCR beta repertoires from hundreds of donors were re-analyzed and high-resolution HLA genotyping was added so that TCR occurrence patterns could be studied. In the later analysis, no new phenotypic data were used to find candidate immune exposures; instead, reliance was placed on TCR beta sequences and their occurrence across donors. To decide whether each TCR beta V gene segment behaved as functional or pseudogenic, an earlier analysis of approximately 590 of the donors relied on high-throughput TCR beta sequencing. Donor age, sex, ethnicity and CMV serostatus were compiled together with the repertoire data. A later genetic analysis took genome-wide SNP genotypes for 398 of the 666 donors and used that subset as a discovery cohort. Every repertoire in the discovery cohort had been generated on one and the same sequencing platform. HLA typing covered class I and class II loci at four-digit resolution. The number of typed donors differed by locus: about 629-630 for A, B, C, DRB1 and DQB1; 500 to 550 for DQA1; 600 to 610 for DPA1; and 400 to 480 for DPB1. Because of strong linkage in the cohort, a handful of DR-DQ haplotypes were treated as single units for association and clustering. Among roughly 370 genotyped donors of the cohort, an average of 235,054 unique TCR beta nucleotide sequences were sequenced per donor, roughly 20% of them non-productive. What the study reported, not specific to this receptor: A later analysis found that most CMV-associated TCR beta chains appeared HLA-restricted, with HLA associations seemingly driven largely by CMV exposure. When HLA alleles, especially DR and DQ, strongly co-occurred, TCR associations were difficult to assign to individual alleles. Most TCR sequences were seen in very few donors, while some public TCRs were found in many individuals. A cluster of highly shared sequence variants was judged likely to represent a technical artifact of the sequencing pipeline. Because counts were too low, under 20 rarely observed V segments, including chromosome 9 orphons, were left out of the earlier analysis of several hundred of the donors. Only TCR beta chains were sequenced in this cohort, and the absence of alpha or paired-chain data limited detectable features. In a later analysis, HLA-associated TCR beta chains showed more clonal expansion and lower generation probabilities than non-associated chains that were equally common. According to a later analysis, parvovirus B19, influenza, CMV and Epstein-Barr virus appeared linked to several top co-occurrence clusters. In the study, some 160 TCR beta chains were listed as associated with cytomegalovirus. According to the authors, the approach could potentially be generalized to other disease states and immunological phenotypes. Correlated functional status among segregating V segments might reflect linkage disequilibrium, but an unknown experimental factor could not be ruled out. A further reported finding was that TCR beta sequences accurately predicted the HLA-A and HLA-B alleles for most subjects in the first cohort. At a false discovery rate of 0.05, a later analysis linked around 15,000 TCR beta sequences to specific HLA alleles. The only immune exposure information available for the cohort was CMV serostatus. The classifier was reported to diagnose cytomegalovirus status with high specificity and sensitivity in both the original and validation cohorts. A later genetic analysis reported fewer N-insertions in productive TCRs among donors in an Asian-associated ancestry cluster than the roughly 700-donor mean. According to a later analysis, TCR association rates differed among HLA loci, with DRB1 alleles showing the most associated TCRs and HLA-C alleles showing the fewest. The presence/absence analyses assumed that sequencing depth was roughly uniform across donors, and that assumption may not be true. An earlier analysis of approximately 530 of the donors showed that most TCR beta V segments appeared in productive rearrangements either about 90% or about 30% of the time, which broadly matched IMGT annotations. Because the 87-base-pair reads could not distinguish some IMGT-functional V segments, including TRBV6-2 and TRBV6-3, those segments were excluded. HLA typing was unavailable for some donors at each locus, so association tests used only the typed subset. In vitro tests confirmed that a few of the cytomegalovirus-associated TCR beta chains recognize cytomegalovirus antigens. V-gene and J-gene trimming of TCR beta chains was associated with a missense DCLRE1C variant in a later genetic analysis, and the association was replicated in an independent cohort.

The cohort consisted of fewer than 700 healthy bone marrow donors. At the time of sampling, all cohort members were nominally healthy, though unrecorded immune exposures were likely present. The donor tested CMV seronegative, placing the donor among the approximately 360 seronegative members of the cohort. Each donor provided a peripheral blood sample, and peripheral blood mononuclear cells were used for TCR beta sequencing. The Qiagen DNeasy Blood Extraction Kit was used to extract genomic DNA from the blood cell samples. Here the chain combines TRBV7-9 and TRBJ2-5; 9 junctional bases match TRBD2. Sequencing was done on a sample of PBMCs. This receptor was taken from a male donor in good health and CMV-seronegative. At the DNA level, the sequence is TGTGCCAGCAGCTTCGGTGGTAGCGGGAGTCCAGAGACCCAGTACTTC. The encoded protein is CASSFGGSGSPETQYF.